This TCR beta chain stems from a study of blood T cell repertoires in COVID-19. Study as a whole: Sample material is recorded as cDNA or gDNA derived from T cells, B-cell-depleted T cells, or PBMCs.

In the study's own analysis: Reference gene primer amplification yielded estimated nucleated cell counts. Measured with immunoSEQ multiplex PCR; TCRdb has only the in-frame clones, and not every one. The DNA gave D and trimming, while V, J and clone size come from that table. Found here are around 230,000 clones, around four fifths of them singletons; the top ten hold roughly 2.6%. The CDR3 is 14 residues long. Per germline, CDR1 MDHEN and CDR2 SYDVKM. The V gene lost 1 base and the J gene lost 4 bases, with 11 bases spanning the gap. The sequenced sample consisted of peripheral blood. The chain recombines TRBV28 with TRBJ2-7; D call uncertain. The sequence derives from a woman in her thirties or forties with active or convalescent COVID-19. Here the CDR3 reads CASSLSRPPYEQYF. The DNA of the CDR3 is TGTGCCAGCAGTTTATCCAGGCCCCCTTACGAGCAGTACTTC.